These T cell receptor beta chains were read from a single sample in a study of shared clonotypes between healthy human individuals. Clones were sequenced by immunoSEQ multiplex PCR, and TCRdb holds only the in-frame ones, with some missing. Of about 680,000 clones in the sample, roughly nine tenths were seen once. The sequencing sample was made of naive CD8+ T cells sorted from blood. The receptors derive from a man aged 25 to 45 in good health. The CDR3 runs from the conserved cysteine through the conserved F or W. D genes are given only for firm matches. The size field is filled for only some rows; it gives once, few, many or a size class.

size	V	J	D	DNA	CDR3
NA	TRBV4-1	TRBJ2-7	TRBD1	TGCGCCAGCAGCCAATCGGACAGGGGGGTGAGGGAGCAGTACTTC	CASSQSDRGVREQYF
NA	TRBV27	TRBJ1-5	TRBD1	TGTGCCAGCAGTTTAGAGGGGGCTGGAAGCAATCAGCCCCAGCATTTT	CASSLEGAGSNQPQHF
few	TRBV27	TRBJ2-7	TRBD2	TGTGCCAGCAGACCCAGCGGGAGAGCCTACGAGCAGTACTTC	CASRPSGRAYEQYF
NA	TRBV11-3	TRBJ2-1	NA	TGTGCCAGCAGCTTAGACCCCAATAGGGAGCAGTTCTTC	CASSLDPNREQFF
NA	TRBV27	TRBJ2-3	TRBD2	TGTGCCAGCAGTGGACGGACTAGCGGGAGATCAGATACGCAGTATTTT	CASSGRTSGRSDTQYF
NA	TRBV4-1	TRBJ2-5	NA	TGCGCCAGCAGCCAAGAAGGTACAGAGACCCAGTACTTC	CASSQEGTETQYF
NA	TRBV27	TRBJ2-1	TRBD2	TGTGCCAGCCGGGCAGGCGGGAGGGACAATGAGCAGTTCTTC	CASRAGGRDNEQFF
NA	TRBV7-9	TRBJ2-5	NA	TGTGCCAGCAGCTTTCCTGGACAGTCGGCCCAGTACTTC	CASSFPGQSAQYF
NA	TRBV7-2	TRBJ2-6	NA	TGTGCCAGCAGCTTAGGCGTGACGTATGGGGCCAACGTCCTGACTTTC	CASSLGVTYGANVLTF
NA	TRBV7-9	TRBJ2-5	NA	TGTGCCAGCATCCCCATAGCGGCCCAAGAGACCCAGTACTTC	CASIPIAAQETQYF
NA	TRBV10-1	TRBJ2-7	NA	TGCGCCACTCTCCTCGGACAGTCCTACGAGCAGTACTTC	CATLLGQSYEQYF
NA	TRBV13	TRBJ1-5	NA	TGTGCCAGCAGCTCAACAGGGAATAGCAATCAGCCCCAGCATTTT	CASSSTGNSNQPQHF
once	TRBV7-9	TRBJ2-7	TRBD1	TGTGCCAGCAGCCACAAAAAAGAACAGGGGCTAAATTACGAGCAGTACTTC	CASSHKKEQGLNYEQYF
NA	TRBV6-5	TRBJ2-1	NA	TGTGCCAGCAGTTACTTCGGTGCCGAGCAGTTCTTC	CASSYFGAEQFF
NA	TRBV28	TRBJ2-1	TRBD2	TGTGCCAGCAGTCTACTGGGACTAGCCCTGACCTACAATGAGCAGTTCTTC	CASSLLGLALTYNEQFF
NA	TRBV6-1	TRBJ2-7	NA	TGTGCCAGCAGTGTGGCAGTGGGGTCCTACGAGCAGTACTTC	CASSVAVGSYEQYF
NA	TRBV19	TRBJ2-3	NA	TGTGCCAGTAGTATCGCTTTCTTGGGGGATTGGTCAGATACGCAGTATTTT	CASSIAFLGDWSDTQYF
NA	TRBV7-6	TRBJ2-7	NA	TGTGCCAGCAGCTTATTGGGAGACCCCCTACACGAGCAGTACTTC	CASSLLGDPLHEQYF
NA	TRBV27	TRBJ2-7	TRBD2	TGTGCCAGCAGCCATACTAGCGGGGGATCCTACGAGCAGTACTTC	CASSHTSGGSYEQYF
NA	TRBV11-2	TRBJ2-1	TRBD2	TGTGCCAGCAGCTTAATAGCGGGAGAAGCCTACAATGAGCAGTTCTTC	CASSLIAGEAYNEQFF
NA	TRBV19	TRBJ2-7	TRBD1	TGTGCCAGTAGTTCTAGGACAGGGCCCTACGAGCAGTACTTC	CASSSRTGPYEQYF
NA	TRBV13	TRBJ2-7	NA	TGTGCCAGCAGCTTAGGGCAGAACTACGAGCAGTACTTC	CASSLGQNYEQYF
NA	TRBV7-9	TRBJ2-3	TRBD2	TGTGCCAGCAGCTCCCAGCGGGAATCGCAGTATTTT	CASSSQRESQYF
NA	TRBV30	TRBJ1-1	NA	TGTGCCTGGAGTGTAAAACTAGAAGCTTTCTTT	CAWSVKLEAFF
NA	TRBV28	TRBJ2-1	TRBD2	TGTGCCAGCAGTTCCGGACTAGCGGTATACAATGAGCAGTTCTTC	CASSSGLAVYNEQFF
NA	TRBV7-6	TRBJ2-1	NA	TGTGCCAGCAGCTTAGCGGTCGGATATGAGCAGTTCTTC	CASSLAVGYEQFF